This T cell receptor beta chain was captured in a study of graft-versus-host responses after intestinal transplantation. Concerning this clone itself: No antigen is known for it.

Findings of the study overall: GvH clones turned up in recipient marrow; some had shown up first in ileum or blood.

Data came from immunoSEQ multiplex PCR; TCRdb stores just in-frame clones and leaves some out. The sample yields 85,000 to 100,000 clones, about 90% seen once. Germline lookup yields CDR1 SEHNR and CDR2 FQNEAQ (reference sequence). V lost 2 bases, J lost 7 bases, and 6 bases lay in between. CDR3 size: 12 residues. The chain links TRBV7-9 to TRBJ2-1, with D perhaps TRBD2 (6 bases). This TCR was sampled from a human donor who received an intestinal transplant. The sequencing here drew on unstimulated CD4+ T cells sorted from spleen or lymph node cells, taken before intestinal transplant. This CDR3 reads CASSLRGNEQFF. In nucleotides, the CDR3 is TGTGCCAGCAGCTTACGGGGGAATGAGCAGTTCTTC.